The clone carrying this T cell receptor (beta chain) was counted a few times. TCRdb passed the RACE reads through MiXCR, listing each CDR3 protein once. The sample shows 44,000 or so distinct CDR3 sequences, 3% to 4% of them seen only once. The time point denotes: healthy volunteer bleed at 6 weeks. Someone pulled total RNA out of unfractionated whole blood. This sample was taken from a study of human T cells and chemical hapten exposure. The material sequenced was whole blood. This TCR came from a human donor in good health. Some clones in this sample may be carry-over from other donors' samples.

In DNA form, the CDR3 reads TGCAGTGCTAGCGGTGGGAGTACAGATACGCAGTATTTT. It encodes CSASGGSTDTQYF. The rearrangement joins TRBV20-1 to TRBJ2-3; weak D call: TRBD2 (5 bases). Germline V gene data show CDR1 as DFQATT and CDR2 as SNEGSKA (reference sequence). The CDR3 runs to 13 residues. The V and J ends lost 3 bases and 3 bases respectively, with 10 bases between them.